Here is one T cell receptor beta chain with its context. The genomic DNA of each subset was split evenly across several immunoSEQ plates. Sequenced by immunoSEQ multiplex PCR; TCRdb stores in-frame clones only, minus some. The sample consists of under 2,500,000 clones, approximately 95% of them appearing once. The data were obtained in a study of shared clonotypes between healthy human individuals. The germline CDR1 and CDR2 sequences are SGHTA and FQGNSA. The CDR3 is 17 amino acids. Trimming at V came to 2 bases and at J to 4 bases, leaving 7 bases not matched to a gene. It was into CD45RA+ naive and CD45RA-negative memory subsets that the CD4+ cells were split.

The clonotype comes from a young man in good health. The chain combines TRBV7-2 with TRBJ2-1; 11 bases agree with TRBD2. What was sequenced was naive CD4+ T cells sorted from blood. Specified subset: CD45RA+ positively selected. The CDR3 DNA is TGTGCCAGCAGCTTAAGTATAGCGGGAGGGATTTACAATGAGCAGTTCTTC. Translated: CASSLSIAGGIYNEQFF.